This T cell receptor beta chain was sequenced in a study of T-cell memory formation after mild COVID-19. Study context: TCR clusters were mostly donor specific. Study conclusions and caveats: Detection of some responders pre-infection suggested pre-existing cross-reactive memory T cells participated.

From germline, CDR1 is DFQATT and CDR2 SNEGSKA (reference sequence). V lost 6 bases and J 6 bases, leaving 27 bases between the germline ends. The CDR3 spans 16 residues. This clonotype was recorded a few times. Its matching antigen is unknown. Barcoded TCR alpha and TCR beta cDNA libraries with UMIs came from 5'RACE using constant-segment primers. TCRdb processed the 5' RACE reads anew with MiXCR; each CDR3 protein has one entry. The data show approximately 350,000 distinct CDR3 sequences, with 13% seen just once and 20% to 25% held by the top ten. The sequencing input was PBMCs or a T cell subset sorted from them (not recorded which). The source of this sequence is a man aged 18 to 29 who had mild COVID-19 (a few samples of this study predate the infection). Cell type and time point are not known. This chain connects TRBV20-1 to TRBJ2-7; no firm D call. Here the CDR3 DNA reads TGCAGTGCGAGCAGTCCCAGGAGTTTTCTCCTAGGCGAGCAGTACGTC. Translated: CSASSPRSFLLGEQYV.